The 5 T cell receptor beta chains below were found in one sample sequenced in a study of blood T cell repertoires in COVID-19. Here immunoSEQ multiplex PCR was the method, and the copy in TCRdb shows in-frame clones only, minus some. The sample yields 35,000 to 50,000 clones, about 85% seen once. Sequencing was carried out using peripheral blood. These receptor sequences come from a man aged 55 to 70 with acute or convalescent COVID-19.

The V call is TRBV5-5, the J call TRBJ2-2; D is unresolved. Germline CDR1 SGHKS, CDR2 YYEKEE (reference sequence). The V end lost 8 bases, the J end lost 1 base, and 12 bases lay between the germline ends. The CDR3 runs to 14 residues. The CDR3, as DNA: TGTGCCAGTACGTTTCGGTTGAACACCGGGGAGCTGTTTTTT. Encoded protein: CASTFRLNTGELFF.

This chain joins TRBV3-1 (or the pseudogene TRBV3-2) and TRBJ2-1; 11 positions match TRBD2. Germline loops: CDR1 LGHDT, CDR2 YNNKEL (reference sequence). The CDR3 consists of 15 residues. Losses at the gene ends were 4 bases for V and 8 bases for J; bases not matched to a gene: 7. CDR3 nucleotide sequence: TGTGCCAGCAGCCTTGGGCTAGCGGGAGGACATGAGCAGTTCTTC. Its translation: CASSLGLAGGHEQFF.

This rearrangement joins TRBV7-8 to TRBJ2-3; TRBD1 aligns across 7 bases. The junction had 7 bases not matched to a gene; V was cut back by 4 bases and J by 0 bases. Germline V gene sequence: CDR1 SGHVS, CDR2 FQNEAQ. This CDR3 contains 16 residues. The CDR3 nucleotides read TGTGCCAGCAGCTGGAAGGGGGCCCATAGCACAGATACGCAGTATTTT. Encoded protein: CASSWKGAHSTDTQYF.

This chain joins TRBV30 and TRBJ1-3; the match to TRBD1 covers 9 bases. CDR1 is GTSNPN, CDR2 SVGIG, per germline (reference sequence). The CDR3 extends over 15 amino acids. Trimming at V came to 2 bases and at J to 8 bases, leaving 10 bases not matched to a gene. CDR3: CAWSKWTGAAYTIYF. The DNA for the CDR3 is TGTGCCTGGAGTAAATGGACAGGGGCGGCATACACCATATATTTT.

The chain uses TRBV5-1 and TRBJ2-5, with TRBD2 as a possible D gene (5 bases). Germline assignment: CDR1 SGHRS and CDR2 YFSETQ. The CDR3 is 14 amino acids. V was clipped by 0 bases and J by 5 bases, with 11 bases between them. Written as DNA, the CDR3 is TGCGCCAGCAGCTTGGGGCAACCGGGGGAGACCCAGTACTTC. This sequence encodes CASSLGQPGETQYF.